These 10 T cell receptor beta chains originate from one sample sequenced in a study of early T cells in non-severe SARS-CoV-2 infection. TCRdb reprocessed the 5' RACE reads via MiXCR and lists one record per CDR3 protein. The sample lists tens of thousands of distinct CDR3 sequences; about 10% were seen once. The specimen comprised whole blood, sampled at baseline. The receptors derive from an adult who was a healthcare worker with PCR-confirmed SARS-CoV-2 infection or an uninfected control (not recorded which).

This clonotype was seen only a few times. The V call is TRBV19, the J call TRBJ2-1, with 9 positions matching TRBD2. J gave up 5 bases and V 7 bases, and 15 bases lay outside the gene matches. The germline gives CDR1 LNHDA, CDR2 SQIVND (reference sequence). This CDR3 region has 17 residues. The CDR3 is CASTPGSGTSRNNEQFF. The CDR3 bases are TGTGCCAGTACCCCTGGGTCGGGGACTAGCCGCAACAATGAGCAGTTCTTC.

In its sample, this clonotype was seen many times. V gene TRBV5-1 combines with J gene TRBJ1-2, with TRBD1 as a possible D gene (5 bases). The CDR3 is 14 residues long. Trimming took off 0 bases at V and 6 bases at J, with 12 bases between the two ends. The germline V gene encodes CDR1 SGHRS and CDR2 YFSETQ. The CDR3 bases are TGCGCCAGCAGCTTGGGACAGCTTGTTGATGGCTACACCTTC. This translates into CASSLGQLVDGYTF.

This clonotype was seen a few times. The chain employs TRBV10-3 and TRBJ2-3, with D tentatively TRBD2 (5 bases). CDR1 and CDR2 (germline): ENHRY, SYGVKD. Trimming took 8 bases from V and 4 from J, leaving 16 bases between them. CDR3 length: 14 amino acids. CDR3 nucleotide sequence: TGTGCCATCTCGAGGGCGGATAGACCAGATACGCAGTATTTT. This translates into CAISRADRPDTQYF.

This clonotype was observed a handful of times. The chain joins TRBV10-2 to TRBJ2-3; 8 bases fit TRBD2. The CDR3 has 15 amino acids. V shed 6 bases and J 2 bases; nucleotides not matched to a gene: 7. Germline CDR1 reads WSHSY; CDR2 reads SAAADI. The CDR3 bases are TGCGCCAGCAGAGTACGTAGCGGGGTCACAGATACGCAGTATTTT. The encoded protein is CASRVRSGVTDTQYF.

The chain employs TRBV30 and TRBJ1-1, with 10 bases that match TRBD1. Germline values: CDR1 GTSNPN, CDR2 SVGIG (reference sequence). There are 14 residues in the CDR3. Germline trimming cut 5 bases from V and 4 bases from J; bases unmatched to any gene: 7. DNA of the CDR3: TGTGCCTGGGGGCTGCGGGACAGGGGCACTGAAGCTTTCTTT. This gives the protein CAWGLRDRGTEAFF.

This clonotype was observed many times. The chain uses TRBV5-4 and TRBJ2-1; D may correspond to TRBD1 or TRBD2 (5 bases each). This CDR3 has 14 amino acids. V was pared by 4 bases and J by 4 bases, with 12 bases between. CDR1 and CDR2 (germline): SGHNT, YYREEE (reference sequence). The CDR3 region is CASSVGPLYNEQFF. The CDR3 bases are TGTGCCAGCAGCGTGGGACCACTTTACAATGAGCAGTTCTTC.

This clonotype was counted between two and nine times. This chain uses TRBV13 with TRBJ2-3; tentative D call: TRBD2 (5 bases). The CDR3 totals 16 residues. Per the germline V gene, CDR1 is PRHDT and CDR2 is FYEKMQ (reference sequence). Trimming took off 4 bases at V and 3 bases at J, with 17 bases between the two ends. The CDR3 sequence: CASSYSSRRRTDTQYF. DNA for the CDR3: TGTGCCAGCAGCTATTCCTCCCGACGGAGGACAGATACGCAGTATTTT.

This clonotype was counted ten times or more. The chain links TRBV7-8 to TRBJ2-3; the D is unclear. Trimming took 5 bases from V and 4 from J, leaving 10 bases between them. CDR3 size: 13 residues. Germline lookup yields CDR1 SGHVS and CDR2 FQNEAQ. The CDR3 here is CASSPVSPDTQYF. The CDR3 coding sequence is TGTGCCAGCAGCCCCGTGAGCCCAGATACGCAGTATTTT.

V gene TRBV7-3 combines with J gene TRBJ2-5; D possibly uses TRBD1 or TRBD2 (6 bases each). The V gene lost 2 bases and the J gene lost 4 bases, with 17 bases spanning the gap. In germline, CDR1 is SGHTA, CDR2 FQGTGA. The CDR3 runs 16 residues. The CDR3 sequence: CASSLGGPAGTETQYF. The CDR3 DNA reads as TGTGCCAGCAGCTTAGGGGGGCCGGCTGGCACAGAGACCCAGTACTTC.

The V call is TRBV18, the J call TRBJ2-3; TRBD1 matches 9 bases. J gave up 2 bases and V 4 bases, and 4 bases lay outside the gene matches. The length of the CDR3 is 15 residues. Looked up from germline, CDR1 is KGHSH and CDR2 is LQKENI. CDR3 sequence (DNA): TGTGCCAGCTCACAGGGACAGGGACTCACAGATACGCAGTATTTT. Translated, it gives CASSQGQGLTDTQYF.